This T cell receptor (beta chain) was found in a study of cytomegalovirus exposure and HLA in healthy donors. Study-wide results and limits: V- and J-gene trimming of TCR beta was linked (in a later analysis) to a missense DCLRE1C variant. Reports credit the classifier with highly specific, highly sensitive diagnosis of cytomegalovirus status.

For this clone: What it binds is unknown.

This CDR3 has 16 amino acids. Germline CDR1 is SQVTM and CDR2 is ANQGSEA. The J segment lost 0 bases and the V segment lost 4 bases, leaving 5 bases of the junction unmatched. Vbeta (60) and Jbeta (13) primers were used in the PCR. Only in-frame clones appear in the TCRdb table, and some are missing; sequencing was by immunoSEQ multiplex PCR. The top ten clones hold about 1.8% of a sample with 150,000 to 200,000 clones, around 81% of them seen once. Sequencing input: PBMCs. The chain carries TRBV29-1 and TRBJ2-3, with 12 bases identical to TRBD2. This clonotype was sampled from a man between 18 and 35 years old in good health and CMV-seronegative. CDR3 nucleotides: TGCAGCGTTGTCCTGGGACTAGCGGGTAGCACAGATACGCAGTATTTT. Protein: CSVVLGLAGSTDTQYF.